This TCR beta chain derives from a study of CD4+ T cells in melanoma. The germline V and J ends were trimmed by 0 bases and 4 bases, with 6 bases remaining between them. In germline, CDR1 is SEHNR, CDR2 FQNEAQ (reference sequence). The CDR3 covers 14 residues. Measured with immunoSEQ multiplex PCR; TCRdb has only the in-frame clones, and not every one. The data show around 100,000 clones, about nine tenths seen once. The specimen sequenced was peripheral blood. This sequence joins TRBV7-9 and TRBJ1-4; D unresolved. The clonotype was recovered from a human donor with melanoma. Here the CDR3 reads CASSLAAGNEKLFF. The DNA of the CDR3 is TGTGCCAGCAGCTTAGCGGCTGGTAATGAAAAACTGTTTTTT.